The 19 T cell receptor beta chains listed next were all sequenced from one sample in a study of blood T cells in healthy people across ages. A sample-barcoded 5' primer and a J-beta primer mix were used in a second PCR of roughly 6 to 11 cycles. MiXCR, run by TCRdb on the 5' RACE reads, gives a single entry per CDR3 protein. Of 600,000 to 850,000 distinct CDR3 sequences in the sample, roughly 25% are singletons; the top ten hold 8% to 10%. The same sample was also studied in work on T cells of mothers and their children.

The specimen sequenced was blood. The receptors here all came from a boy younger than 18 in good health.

CDR3 DNA: TGCAGCGCCGCTGGCCCAGACTCCAGGGAGGCGAACTATGGCTACACCTTC. It encodes CSAAGPDSREANYGYTF. The V call is TRBV29-1, the J call TRBJ1-2; the D gene is possibly TRBD1 (5 bases). The CDR3 runs 17 residues. The germline CDR1 and CDR2 sequences are SQVTM and ANQGSEA. V was clipped by 7 bases and J by 2 bases, with 26 bases between them.

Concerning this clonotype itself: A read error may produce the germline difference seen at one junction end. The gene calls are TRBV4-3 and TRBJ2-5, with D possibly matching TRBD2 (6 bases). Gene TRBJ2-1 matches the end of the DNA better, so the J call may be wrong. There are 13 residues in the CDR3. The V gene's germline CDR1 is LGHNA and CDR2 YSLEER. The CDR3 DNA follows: TGCGTCAGCAGCCATCCCGACGGGGGAGGGCAGTTCTTC. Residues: CVSSHPDGGGQFF.

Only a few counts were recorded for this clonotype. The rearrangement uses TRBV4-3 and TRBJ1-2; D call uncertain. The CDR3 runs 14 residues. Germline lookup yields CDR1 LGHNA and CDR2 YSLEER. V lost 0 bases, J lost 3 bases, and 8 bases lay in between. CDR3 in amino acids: CASSQEFWYYGYTF. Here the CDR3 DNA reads TGCGCCAGCAGCCAAGAATTTTGGTACTATGGCTACACCTTC.

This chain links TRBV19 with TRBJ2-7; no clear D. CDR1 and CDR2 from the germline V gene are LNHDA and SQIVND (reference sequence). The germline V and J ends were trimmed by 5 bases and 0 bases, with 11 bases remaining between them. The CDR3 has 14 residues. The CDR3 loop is CASSPYTSSYEQYF. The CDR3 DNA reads TGTGCCAGTAGTCCTTACACAAGCTCCTACGAGCAGTACTTC. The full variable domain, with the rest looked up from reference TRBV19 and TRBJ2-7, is DGGITQSPKYLFRKEGQNVTLSCEQNLNHDAMYWYRQDPGQGLRLIYYSQIVNDFQKGDIAEGYSVSREKKESFPLTVTSAQKNPTAFYLCASSPYTSSYEQYFGPGTRLTVT.

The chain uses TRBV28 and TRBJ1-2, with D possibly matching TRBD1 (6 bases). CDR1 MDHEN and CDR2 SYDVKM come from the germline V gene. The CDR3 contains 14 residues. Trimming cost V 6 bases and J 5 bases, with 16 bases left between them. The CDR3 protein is CASRVHRVGYGYTF. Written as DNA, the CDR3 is TGTGCCAGCAGGGTACACAGGGTAGGGTATGGCTACACCTTC.

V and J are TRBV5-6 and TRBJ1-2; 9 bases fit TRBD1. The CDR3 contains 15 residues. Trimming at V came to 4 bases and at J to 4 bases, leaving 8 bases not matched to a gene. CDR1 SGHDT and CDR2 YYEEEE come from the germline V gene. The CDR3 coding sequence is TGTGCCAGCAGCCCACGGGACAGGGACTCCTATGGCTACACCTTC. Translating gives CASSPRDRDSYGYTF.

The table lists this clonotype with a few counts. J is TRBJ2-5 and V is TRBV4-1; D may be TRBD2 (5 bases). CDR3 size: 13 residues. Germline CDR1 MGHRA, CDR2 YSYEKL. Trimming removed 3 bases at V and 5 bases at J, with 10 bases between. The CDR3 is CASSQFPGETQYF. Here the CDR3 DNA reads TGCGCCAGCAGCCAGTTCCCGGGGGAGACCCAGTACTTC.

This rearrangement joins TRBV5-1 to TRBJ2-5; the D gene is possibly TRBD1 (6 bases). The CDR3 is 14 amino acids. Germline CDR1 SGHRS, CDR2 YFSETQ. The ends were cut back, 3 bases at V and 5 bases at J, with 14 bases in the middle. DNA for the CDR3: TGCGCCAGCAGCTCGTGGGGGCCCCCGGAGACCCAGTACTTC. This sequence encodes CASSSWGPPETQYF.

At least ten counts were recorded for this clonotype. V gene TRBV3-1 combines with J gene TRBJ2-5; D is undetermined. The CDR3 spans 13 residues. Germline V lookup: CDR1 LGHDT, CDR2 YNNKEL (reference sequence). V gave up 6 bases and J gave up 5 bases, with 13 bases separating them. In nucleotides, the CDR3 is TGTGCCAGCAGACGAACGGCCGTGGAGACCCAGTACTTC. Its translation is CASRRTAVETQYF.

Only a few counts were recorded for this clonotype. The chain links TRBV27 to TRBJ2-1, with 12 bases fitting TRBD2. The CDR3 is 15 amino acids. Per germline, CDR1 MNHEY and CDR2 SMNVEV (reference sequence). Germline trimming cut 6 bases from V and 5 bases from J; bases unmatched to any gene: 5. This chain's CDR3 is CASRLGLAGHNEQFF. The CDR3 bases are TGTGCCAGCAGACTGGGACTAGCGGGCCACAATGAGCAGTTCTTC.

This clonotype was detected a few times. This CDR3 is CASSDRLGGGTDTQYF. In DNA, the CDR3 is TGCGCCAGCAGTGACCGACTGGGAGGGGGCACAGATACGCAGTATTTT. V gene TRBV10-1 combines with J gene TRBJ2-3, with 7 bases aligning to TRBD2. The junction had 7 bases not matched to a gene; V was cut back by 3 bases and J by 1 base. This CDR3 comprises 16 residues. CDR1 and CDR2 from the germline V gene are WNHNN and SYGVQD (reference sequence).

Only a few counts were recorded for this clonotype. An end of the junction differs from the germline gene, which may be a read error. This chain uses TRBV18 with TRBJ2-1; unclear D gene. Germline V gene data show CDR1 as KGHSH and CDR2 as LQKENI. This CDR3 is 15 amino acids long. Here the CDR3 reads CASSPSSPSYNEQFF. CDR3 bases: TGTGCCAGCTCACCATCTTCCCCCTCATACAACGAGCAGTTCTTC.

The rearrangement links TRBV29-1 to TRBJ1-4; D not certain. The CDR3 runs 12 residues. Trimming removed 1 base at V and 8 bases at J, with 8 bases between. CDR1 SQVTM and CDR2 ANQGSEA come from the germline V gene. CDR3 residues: CSVEGADEKLFF. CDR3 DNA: TGCAGCGTTGAAGGGGCAGACGAAAAACTGTTTTTT. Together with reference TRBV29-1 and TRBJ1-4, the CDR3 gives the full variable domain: SAVISQKPSRDICQRGTSLTIQCQVDSQVTMMFWYRQQPGQSLTLIATANQGSEATYESGFVIDKFPISRPNLTFSTLTVSNMSPEDSSIYLCSVEGADEKLFFGSGTQLSVL.

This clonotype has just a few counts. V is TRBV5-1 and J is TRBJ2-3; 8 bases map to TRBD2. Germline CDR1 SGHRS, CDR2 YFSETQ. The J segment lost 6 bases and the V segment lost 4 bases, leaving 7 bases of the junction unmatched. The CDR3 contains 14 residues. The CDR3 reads CASSQAGVADTQYF. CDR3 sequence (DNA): TGCGCCAGCAGCCAAGCGGGAGTAGCGGATACGCAGTATTTT.

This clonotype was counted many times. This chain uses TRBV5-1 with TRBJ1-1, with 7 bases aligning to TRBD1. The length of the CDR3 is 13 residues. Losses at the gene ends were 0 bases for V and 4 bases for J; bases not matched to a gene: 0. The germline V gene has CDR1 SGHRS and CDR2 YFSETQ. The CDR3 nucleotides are TGCGCCAGCAGCTTGGACAGGGGCACTGAAGCTTTCTTT. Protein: CASSLDRGTEAFF.

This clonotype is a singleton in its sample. The CDR3 bases are TGTGCCAGCAGCCAGCCGGGACAGGGTTTTGGAAACACCATATATTTT. Residues: CASSQPGQGFGNTIYF. J is TRBJ1-3 and V is TRBV14; 9 nucleotides align to TRBD1. The CDR3 totals 16 residues. After removal of 3 bases from V and 3 bases from J, the junction contained 6 bases not matched to a gene. Germline loops: CDR1 SGHDN, CDR2 FVKESK.

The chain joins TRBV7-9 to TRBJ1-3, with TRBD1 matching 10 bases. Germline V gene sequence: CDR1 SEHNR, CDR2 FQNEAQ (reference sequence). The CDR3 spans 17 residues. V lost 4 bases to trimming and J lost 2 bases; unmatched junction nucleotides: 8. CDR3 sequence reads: CASSYMTGGLTGNTIYF. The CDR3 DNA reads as TGTGCCAGCAGCTACATGACAGGGGGCTTAACTGGAAACACCATATATTTT. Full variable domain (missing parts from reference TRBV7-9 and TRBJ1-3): DTGVSQNPRHKITKRGQNVTFRCDPISEHNRLYWYRQTLGQGPEFLTYFQNEAQLEKSRLLSDRFSAERPKGSFSTLEIQRTEQGDSAMYLCASSYMTGGLTGNTIYFGEGSWLTVV.

The CDR3 is CASSYSGAPQETQYF. As DNA, the CDR3 is TGTGCCAGCAGTTATAGCGGGGCCCCGCAAGAGACCCAGTACTTC. The J gene is TRBJ2-5, the V gene TRBV6-1; 8 bases map to TRBD2. The CDR3 is 15 amino acids. Germline CDR1 is MNHNS and CDR2 is SASEGT. Trimming took 5 bases from V and 2 from J; bases not matched to a gene: 7.

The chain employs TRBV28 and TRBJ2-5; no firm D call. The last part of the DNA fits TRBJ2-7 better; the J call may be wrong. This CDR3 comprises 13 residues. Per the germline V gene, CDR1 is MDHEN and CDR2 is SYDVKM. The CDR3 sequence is CASSTTEHYEQYF. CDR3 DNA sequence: TGTGCCAGCAGTACGACCGAGCACTACGAGCAGTACTTC.